The sequence of this T cell receptor beta chain was determined in a study of cytomegalovirus exposure and HLA in healthy donors. Researchers ran the PCR with 60 Vbeta and 13 Jbeta primers. The table came from immunoSEQ multiplex PCR; TCRdb's copy has only in-frame clones and leaves some out. The data hold under 150,000 clones, with roughly 65% observed a single time. This TCR came from a man aged 35 to 55 in good health and CMV-seropositive. The sample consisted of PBMCs.

The CDR3 DNA reads TGTGCCAGCAGCAAAGGGACTAGCGGGCTCACAGATACGCAGTATTTT. This codes for CASSKGTSGLTDTQYF. The rearrangement joins TRBV7-2 to TRBJ2-3; 12 bases fit TRBD2. The CDR3 sequence is 16 residues long. Germline V gene lookup returns CDR1 SGHTA and CDR2 FQGNSA. V gave up 5 bases and J gave up 2 bases; unmatched junction bases: 5.